The clone carrying this TCR beta chain was observed a single time. The data originate from a study of OX40 agonist ivuxolimab in advanced cancers. Whole-study context: Subjects had a mean age of roughly 60 years, with a range of roughly 20 to 79; 82.7% were male. Partial responses were observed in three patients, of whom one had hepatocellular carcinoma and two had cutaneous melanoma.

Assay used: immunoSEQ multiplex PCR; TCRdb lists only in-frame clones, some missing. The table shows 85,000 to 120,000 clones, with roughly nine tenths occurring only once. From germline, CDR1 is SGHTA and CDR2 FQGNSA. Germline trimming cut 5 bases from V and 3 bases from J; bases unmatched to any gene: 9. This CDR3 contains 16 residues. Researchers took blood at baseline, on cycle 4 day 1, and on cycle 7 day 1. The rearrangement joins TRBV7-2 to TRBJ2-4; 8 bases fit TRBD1. This clonotype was obtained from an adult with an advanced solid tumor such as melanoma, head and neck, liver or kidney cancer. Material: CD4+ or CD8+ T cells sorted from blood, obtained in a trial of the OX40 agonist ivuxolimab. The CDR3 bases are TGTGCCAGCAGCCTCCTCGACACAGGGGGCAAAAACATTCAGTACTTC. It translates to CASSLLDTGGKNIQYF.